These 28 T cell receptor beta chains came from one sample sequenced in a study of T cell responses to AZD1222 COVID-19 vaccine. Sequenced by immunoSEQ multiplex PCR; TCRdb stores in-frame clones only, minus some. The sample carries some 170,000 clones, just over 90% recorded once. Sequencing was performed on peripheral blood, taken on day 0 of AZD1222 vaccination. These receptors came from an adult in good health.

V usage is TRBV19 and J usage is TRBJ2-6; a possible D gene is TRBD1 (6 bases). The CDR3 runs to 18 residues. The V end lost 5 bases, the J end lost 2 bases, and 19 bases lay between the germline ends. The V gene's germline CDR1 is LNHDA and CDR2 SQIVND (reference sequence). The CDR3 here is CASSSPRGSTTGANVLTF. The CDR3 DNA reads TGTGCCAGTAGTTCTCCCAGGGGTTCCACCACTGGGGCCAACGTCCTGACTTTC.

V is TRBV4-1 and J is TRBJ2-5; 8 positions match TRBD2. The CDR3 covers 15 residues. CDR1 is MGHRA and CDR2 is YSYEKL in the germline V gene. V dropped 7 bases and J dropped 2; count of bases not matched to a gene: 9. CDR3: CASTQGTRTQETQYF. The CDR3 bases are TGCGCCAGCACCCAGGGGACTAGAACTCAAGAGACCCAGTACTTC.

CDR3 in DNA: TGTGCCAGCTCCCCGGGGCAGAGGGGCCTTAACACTGAAGCTTTCTTT. This gives the protein CASSPGQRGLNTEAFF. This sequence joins TRBV18 and TRBJ1-1, with D maybe TRBD1 (5 bases). V lost 6 bases and J 2 bases, leaving 19 bases between the germline ends. The CDR3 runs 16 residues. Per germline, CDR1 KGHSH and CDR2 LQKENI.

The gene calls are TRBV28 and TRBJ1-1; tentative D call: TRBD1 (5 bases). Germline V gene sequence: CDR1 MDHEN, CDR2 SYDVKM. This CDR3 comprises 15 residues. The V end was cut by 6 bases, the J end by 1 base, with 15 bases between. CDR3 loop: CASSQSGVENTEAFF. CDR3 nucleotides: TGTGCCAGCAGCCAATCGGGGGTCGAGAACACTGAAGCTTTCTTT.

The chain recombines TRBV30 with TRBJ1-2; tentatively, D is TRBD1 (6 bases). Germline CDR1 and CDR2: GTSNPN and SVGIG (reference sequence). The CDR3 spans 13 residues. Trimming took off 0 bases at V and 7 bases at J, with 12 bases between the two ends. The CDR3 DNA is TGTGCCTGGAGTGTACGAGGGGGGGGTGGCTACACCTTC. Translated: CAWSVRGGGGYTF. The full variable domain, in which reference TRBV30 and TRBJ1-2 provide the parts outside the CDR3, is SQTIHQWPATLVQPVGSPLSLECTVEGTSNPNLYWYRQAAGRGLQLLFYSVGIGQISSEVPQNLSASRPQDRQFILSSKKLLLSDSGFYLCAWSVRGGGGYTFGSGTRLTVV.

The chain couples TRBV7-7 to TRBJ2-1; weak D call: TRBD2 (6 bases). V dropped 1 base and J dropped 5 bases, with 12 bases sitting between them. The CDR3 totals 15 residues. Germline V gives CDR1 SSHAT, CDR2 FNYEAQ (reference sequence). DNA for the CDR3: TGTGCCAGCAGCTTAGATTGGGGGGATCACAATGAGCAGTTCTTC. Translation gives CASSLDWGDHNEQFF.

CDR3 nucleotides: TGTGCCAGCAGTTACGATGGGGCAGGGCGAACTGAAGCTTTCTTT. It encodes CASSYDGAGRTEAFF. V usage is TRBV6-5 and J usage is TRBJ1-1; the D gene is possibly TRBD1 (5 bases). CDR3 length: 15 residues. Between the trimmed V and J ends, which lost 2 bases and 5 bases, there was a span of 15 bases. Germline CDR1 is MNHEY and CDR2 is SVGAGI.

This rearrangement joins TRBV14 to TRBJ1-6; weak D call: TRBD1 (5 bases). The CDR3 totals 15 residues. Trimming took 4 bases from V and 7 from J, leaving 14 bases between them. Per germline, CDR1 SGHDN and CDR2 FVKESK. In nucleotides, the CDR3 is TGTGCCAGCAGCCCGTCGGGTGGGACCAATTCACCCCTCCACTTT. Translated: CASSPSGGTNSPLHF.

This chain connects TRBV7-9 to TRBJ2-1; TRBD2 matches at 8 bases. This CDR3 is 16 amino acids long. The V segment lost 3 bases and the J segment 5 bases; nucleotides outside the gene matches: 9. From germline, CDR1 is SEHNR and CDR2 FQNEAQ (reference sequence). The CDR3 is CASSLGHGTRHNEQFF. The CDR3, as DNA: TGTGCCAGCAGCTTGGGACATGGGACTAGACACAATGAGCAGTTCTTC. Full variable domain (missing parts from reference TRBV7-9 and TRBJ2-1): DTGVSQNPRHKITKRGQNVTFRCDPISEHNRLYWYRQTLGQGPEFLTYFQNEAQLEKSRLLSDRFSAERPKGSFSTLEIQRTEQGDSAMYLCASSLGHGTRHNEQFFGPGTRLTVL.

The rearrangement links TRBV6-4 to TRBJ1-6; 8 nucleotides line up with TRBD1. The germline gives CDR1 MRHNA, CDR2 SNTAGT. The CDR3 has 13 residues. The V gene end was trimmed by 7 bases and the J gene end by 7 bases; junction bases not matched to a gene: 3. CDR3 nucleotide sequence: TGTGCCAGCATTAGACAGGGGAATTCACCCCTCCACTTT. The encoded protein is CASIRQGNSPLHF.

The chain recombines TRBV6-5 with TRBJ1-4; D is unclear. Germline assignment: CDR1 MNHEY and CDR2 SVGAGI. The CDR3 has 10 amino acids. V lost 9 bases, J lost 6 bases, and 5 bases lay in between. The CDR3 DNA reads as TGTGCCAGTTTATATGAAAAACTGTTTTTT. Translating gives CASLYEKLFF.

The CDR3 loop is CASSAQDLLAGFPPDTQYF. The CDR3, as DNA: TGTGCCAGCAGTGCGCAAGACCTACTAGCGGGATTCCCCCCAGATACGCAGTATTTT. The chain has TRBV2 and TRBJ2-3; 10 nucleotides line up with TRBD2. This CDR3 contains 19 residues. The J segment lost 4 bases and the V segment lost 4 bases, leaving 17 bases of the junction unmatched. CDR1 is SNHLY and CDR2 is FYNNEI in the germline V gene.

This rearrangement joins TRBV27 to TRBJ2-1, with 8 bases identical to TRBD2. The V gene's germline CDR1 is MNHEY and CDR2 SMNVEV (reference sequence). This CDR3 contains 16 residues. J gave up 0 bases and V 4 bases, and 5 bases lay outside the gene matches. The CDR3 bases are TGTGCCAGCAGTTCCCGACTAGCGAACTCCTACAATGAGCAGTTCTTC. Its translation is CASSSRLANSYNEQFF.

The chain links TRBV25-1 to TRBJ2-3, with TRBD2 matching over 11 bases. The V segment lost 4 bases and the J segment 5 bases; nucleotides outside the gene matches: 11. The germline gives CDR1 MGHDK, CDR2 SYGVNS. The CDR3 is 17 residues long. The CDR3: CASSAGSSGRRRDTQYF. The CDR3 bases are TGTGCCAGCAGTGCGGGGTCTAGCGGGAGGAGGAGAGATACGCAGTATTTT.

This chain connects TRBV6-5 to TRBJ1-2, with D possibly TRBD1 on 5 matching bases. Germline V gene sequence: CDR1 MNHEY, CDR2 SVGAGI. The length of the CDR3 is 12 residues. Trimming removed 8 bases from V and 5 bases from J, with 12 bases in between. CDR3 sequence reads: CASRAEGYGYTF. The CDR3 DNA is TGTGCCAGCCGGGCGGAGGGGTATGGCTACACCTTC.

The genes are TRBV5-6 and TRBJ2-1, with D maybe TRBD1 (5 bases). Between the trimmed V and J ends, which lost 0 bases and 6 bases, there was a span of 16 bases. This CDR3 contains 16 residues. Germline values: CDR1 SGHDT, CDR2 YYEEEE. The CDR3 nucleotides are TGTGCCAGCAGCTTGGTCAATGGGGCAGAACCCAATGAGCAGTTCTTC. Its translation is CASSLVNGAEPNEQFF.

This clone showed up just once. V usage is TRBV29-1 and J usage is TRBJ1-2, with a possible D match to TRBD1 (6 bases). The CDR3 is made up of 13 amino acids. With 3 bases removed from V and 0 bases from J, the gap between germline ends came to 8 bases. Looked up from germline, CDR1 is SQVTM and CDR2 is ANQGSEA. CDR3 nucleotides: TGCAGCGTTGAGCAGGGGTCTAACTATGGCTACACCTTC. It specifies CSVEQGSNYGYTF.

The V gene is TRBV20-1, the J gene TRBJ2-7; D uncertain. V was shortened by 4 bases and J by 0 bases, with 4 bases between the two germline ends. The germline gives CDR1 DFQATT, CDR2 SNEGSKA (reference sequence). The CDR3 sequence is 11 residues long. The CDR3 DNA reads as TGCAGTGCTAACCCCTCCTACGAGCAGTACTTC. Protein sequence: CSANPSYEQYF.

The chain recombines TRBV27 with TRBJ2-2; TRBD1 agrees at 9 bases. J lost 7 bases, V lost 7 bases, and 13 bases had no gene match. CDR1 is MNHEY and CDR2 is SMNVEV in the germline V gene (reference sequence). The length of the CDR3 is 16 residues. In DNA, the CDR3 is TGTGCCAGCACGGCCACCGGGACAGGGAGTATCGGGGAGCTGTTTTTT. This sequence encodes CASTATGTGSIGELFF.

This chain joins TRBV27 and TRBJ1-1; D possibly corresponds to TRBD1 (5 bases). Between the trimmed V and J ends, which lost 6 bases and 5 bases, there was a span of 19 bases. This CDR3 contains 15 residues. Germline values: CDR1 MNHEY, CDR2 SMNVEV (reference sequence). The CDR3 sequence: CASRGKGGERTEAFF. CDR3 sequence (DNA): TGTGCCAGCAGGGGCAAGGGAGGGGAGAGGACTGAAGCTTTCTTT.

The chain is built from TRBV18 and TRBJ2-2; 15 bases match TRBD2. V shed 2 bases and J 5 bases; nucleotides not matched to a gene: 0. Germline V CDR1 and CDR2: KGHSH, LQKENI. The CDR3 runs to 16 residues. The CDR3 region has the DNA TGTGCCAGCTCACCAGGGACTAGCGGGAGGACCGGGGAGCTGTTTTTT. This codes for CASSPGTSGRTGELFF. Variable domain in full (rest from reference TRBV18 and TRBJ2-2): NAGVMQNPRHLVRRRGQEARLRCSPMKGHSHVYWYRQLPEEGLKFMVYLQKENIIDESGMPKERFSAEFPKEGPSILRIQQVVRGDSAAYFCASSPGTSGRTGELFFGEGSRLTVL.

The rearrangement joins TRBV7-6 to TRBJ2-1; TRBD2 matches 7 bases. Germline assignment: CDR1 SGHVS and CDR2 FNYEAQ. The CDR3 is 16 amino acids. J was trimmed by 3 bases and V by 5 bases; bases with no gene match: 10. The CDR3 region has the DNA TGTGCCAGCAGCCCCTCAAGCGGGATGTACTACAATGAGCAGTTCTTC. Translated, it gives CASSPSSGMYYNEQFF.

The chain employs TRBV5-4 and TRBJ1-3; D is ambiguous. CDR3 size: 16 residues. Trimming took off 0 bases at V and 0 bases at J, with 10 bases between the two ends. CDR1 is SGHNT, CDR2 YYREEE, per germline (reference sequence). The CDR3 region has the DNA TGTGCCAGCAGCTTGGCGTCTCAGCGCTCTGGAAACACCATATATTTT. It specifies CASSLASQRSGNTIYF.

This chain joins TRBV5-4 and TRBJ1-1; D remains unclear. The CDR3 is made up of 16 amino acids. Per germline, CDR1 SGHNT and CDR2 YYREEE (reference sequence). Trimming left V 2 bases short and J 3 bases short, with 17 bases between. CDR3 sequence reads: CASSLQSWAFYTEAFF. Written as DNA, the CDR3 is TGTGCCAGCAGCTTACAGTCCTGGGCTTTCTACACTGAAGCTTTCTTT.

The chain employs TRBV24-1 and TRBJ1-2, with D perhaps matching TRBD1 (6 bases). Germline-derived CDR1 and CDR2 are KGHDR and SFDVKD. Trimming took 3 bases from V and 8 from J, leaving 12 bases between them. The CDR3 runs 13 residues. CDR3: CATSDPGTTGYTF. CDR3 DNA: TGTGCCACCAGTGATCCTGGGACAACGGGCTACACCTTC.

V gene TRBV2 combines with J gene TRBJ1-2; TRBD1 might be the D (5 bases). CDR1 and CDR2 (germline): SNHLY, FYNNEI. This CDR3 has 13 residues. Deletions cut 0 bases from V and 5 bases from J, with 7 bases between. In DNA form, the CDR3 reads TGTGCCAGCAGTGAAGCGGCAGGGTATGGCTACACCTTC. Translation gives CASSEAAGYGYTF.

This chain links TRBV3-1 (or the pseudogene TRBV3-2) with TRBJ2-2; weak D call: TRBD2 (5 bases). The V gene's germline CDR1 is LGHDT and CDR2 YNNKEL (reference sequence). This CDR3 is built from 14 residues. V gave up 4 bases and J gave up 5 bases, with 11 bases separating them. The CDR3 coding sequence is TGTGCCAGCAGCCCTTCCGAGGGAACCGGGGAGCTGTTTTTT. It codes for CASSPSEGTGELFF.

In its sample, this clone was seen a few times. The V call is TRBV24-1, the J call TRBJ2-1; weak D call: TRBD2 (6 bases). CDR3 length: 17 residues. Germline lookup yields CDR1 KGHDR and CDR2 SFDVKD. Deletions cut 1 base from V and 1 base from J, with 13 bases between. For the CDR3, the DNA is TGTGCCACCAGTGATTTACGAGCGGGCCCTTCCTACAATGAGCAGTTCTTC. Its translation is CATSDLRAGPSYNEQFF.